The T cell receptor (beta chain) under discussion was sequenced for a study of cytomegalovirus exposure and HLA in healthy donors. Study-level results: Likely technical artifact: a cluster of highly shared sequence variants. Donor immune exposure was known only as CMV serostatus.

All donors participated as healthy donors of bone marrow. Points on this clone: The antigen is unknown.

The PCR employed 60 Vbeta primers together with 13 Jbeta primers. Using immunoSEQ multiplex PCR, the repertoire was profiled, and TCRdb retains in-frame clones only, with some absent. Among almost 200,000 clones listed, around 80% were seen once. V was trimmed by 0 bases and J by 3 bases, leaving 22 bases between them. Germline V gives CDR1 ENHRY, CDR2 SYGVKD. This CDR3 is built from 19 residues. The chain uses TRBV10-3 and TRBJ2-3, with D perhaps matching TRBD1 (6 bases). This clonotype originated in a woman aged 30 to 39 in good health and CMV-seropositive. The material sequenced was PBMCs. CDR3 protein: CAISESTRDKPERTDTQYF. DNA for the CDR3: TGTGCCATCAGTGAGTCGACTCGGGACAAACCTGAGCGAACAGATACGCAGTATTTT.